Below, 18 T cell receptor beta chains from the same sample are listed, as sequenced in a study of T cells after yellow fever vaccination. TCRdb processed the 5' RACE reads anew with MiXCR; each CDR3 protein has one entry. The sample yields 250,000 to 300,000 distinct CDR3 sequences, approximately 8% seen once. Here the sequenced sample was CD4+ T cells sorted from PBMCs, taken 5 days after the yellow fever booster vaccination. These receptors were obtained from a man younger than 35 who received the YFV17D yellow fever vaccine.

This clonotype was seen a few times. The rearrangement links TRBV6-5 to TRBJ2-7; D uncertain. V was clipped by 0 bases and J by 1 base, with 10 bases between them. This CDR3 is built from 15 residues. The germline gives CDR1 MNHEY, CDR2 SVGAGI. The DNA of the CDR3 is TGTGCCAGCAGTTACTCTTCCGGCTTTTCCTACGAGCAGTACTTC. It is translated as CASSYSSGFSYEQYF.

This sequence joins TRBV7-8 and TRBJ2-3; D might be TRBD2 (6 bases). CDR1 is SGHVS and CDR2 is FQNEAQ in the germline V gene. The CDR3 runs to 16 residues. V lost 2 bases and J 1 base, leaving 13 bases between the germline ends. The CDR3 here is CASSLHLRGGTDTQYF. The CDR3 region has the DNA TGTGCCAGCAGCTTACATCTGCGGGGTGGCACAGATACGCAGTATTTT.

This chain uses TRBV29-1 with TRBJ2-3, with TRBD2 identical over 10 bases. V gave up 7 bases and J gave up 0 bases; unmatched junction bases: 1. The CDR3 sequence is 13 residues long. Looked up from germline, CDR1 is SQVTM and CDR2 is ANQGSEA. The CDR3 DNA follows: TGCAGCGATAGCGGGGGGAGCACAGATACGCAGTATTTT. This gives the protein CSDSGGSTDTQYF.

This clonotype showed up just a few times. The CDR3 nucleotides read TGTGCCAGCAGTGAATCGGCAGGAGGATCACCCCTCCACTTT. Its protein product is CASSESAGGSPLHF. The chain links TRBV6-1 to TRBJ1-6; unclear D gene. CDR1 MNHNS and CDR2 SASEGT come from the germline V gene. V dropped 2 bases and J dropped 10 bases, with 12 bases sitting between them. The CDR3 consists of 14 residues.

This clonotype was recorded a few times. J is TRBJ2-1 and V is TRBV4-1, with 14 nucleotides matching TRBD2. Germline-derived CDR1 and CDR2 are MGHRA and YSYEKL. J gave up 3 bases and V 4 bases, and 14 bases lay outside the gene matches. The CDR3 extends over 20 amino acids. The CDR3 is CASSPRLAGGSPQIYNEQFF. CDR3 DNA sequence: TGCGCCAGCAGCCCCAGACTAGCGGGGGGGTCGCCGCAAATCTACAATGAGCAGTTCTTC.

This clonotype was seen more than once but under ten times. The chain couples TRBV12-3 or TRBV12-4 to TRBJ1-1; D unresolved. CDR3 length: 11 amino acids. V lost 1 base, J lost 10 bases, and 7 bases lay in between. In nucleotides, the CDR3 is TGTGCCAGCAGTTTAGGGTGGGGAGCTTTCTTT. This sequence encodes CASSLGWGAFF.

This rearrangement joins TRBV5-1 to TRBJ2-1; a possible D gene is TRBD1 (6 bases). V lost 0 bases and J 0 bases, leaving 22 bases between the germline ends. The CDR3 has 20 amino acids. The V gene's germline CDR1 is SGHRS and CDR2 YFSETQ. CDR3 sequence (DNA): TGCGCCAGCAGCTTGGGAGGACCGAAGGGGGATCTTAGCTCCTACAATGAGCAGTTCTTC. Translated: CASSLGGPKGDLSSYNEQFF. Full variable domain (rest looked up from reference TRBV5-1 and TRBJ2-1): KAGVTQTPRYLIKTRGQQVTLSCSPISGHRSVSWYQQTPGQGLQFLFEYFSETQRNKGNFPGRFSGRQFSNSRSEMNVSTLELGDSALYLCASSLGGPKGDLSSYNEQFFGPGTRLTVL.

This clonotype was counted only a few times. The gene calls are TRBV24-1 and TRBJ1-2; D remains ambiguous. CDR3 length equals 13 residues. V was shortened by 6 bases and J by 2 bases, with 9 bases between the two germline ends. CDR1 and CDR2 (germline): KGHDR, SFDVKD. The CDR3 bases are TGTGCCACCAGTTCAGACATCAACTATGGCTACACCTTC. Translated, it gives CATSSDINYGYTF.

The chain recombines TRBV21-1 with TRBJ2-7; TRBD2, the table's D call, lacks a check against the DNA. TRBV21-1 represents a pseudogene. The CDR3 is 14 amino acids. This CDR3 is CASSPPTPTYEQYV. The CDR3 DNA follows: TGTGCCAGCAGCCCTCCGACACCTACCTACGAGCAGTACGTC.

This clonotype was seen a handful of times. The V call is TRBV5-1, the J call TRBJ1-1; perhaps TRBD1 as D (5 bases). The CDR3 consists of 14 residues. V dropped 6 bases and J dropped 0 bases, with 12 bases sitting between them. Germline V lookup: CDR1 SGHRS, CDR2 YFSETQ. The CDR3 sequence is CASIGQGMNTEAFF. CDR3 sequence (DNA): TGCGCCAGCATCGGGCAGGGCATGAACACTGAAGCTTTCTTT.

V and J are TRBV7-3 and TRBJ2-7; 8 bases are a match to TRBD2. Losses at the gene ends were 3 bases for V and 5 bases for J; bases not matched to a gene: 6. The germline CDR1 and CDR2 sequences are SGHTA and FQGTGA. The CDR3 has 14 residues. CDR3: CASSFGPGGHEQYV. The CDR3 nucleotides are TGTGCCAGCAGCTTCGGCCCGGGAGGGCACGAGCAGTACGTC.

The chain uses TRBV28 and TRBJ2-5; a possible D gene is TRBD1 (5 bases). The germline V gene has CDR1 MDHEN and CDR2 SYDVKM. CDR3 length: 11 residues. V dropped 8 bases and J dropped 4 bases, with 8 bases sitting between them. The DNA for the CDR3 is TGTGCCAGCGGGGCGCGAGAGACCCAGTACTTC. Its translation is CASGARETQYF.

This clonotype came up many times. The chain has TRBV20-1 and TRBJ1-2, with D perhaps matching TRBD1 (5 bases). This CDR3 contains 14 residues. V lost 5 bases and J 4 bases, leaving 17 bases between the germline ends. Germline assignment: CDR1 DFQATT and CDR2 SNEGSKA (reference sequence). The CDR3, as DNA: TGCAGTGCTCGAGGGGACCTCGGAGGCTATGGCTACACCTTC. Protein: CSARGDLGGYGYTF.

The chain recombines TRBV12-3 or TRBV12-4 with TRBJ1-2; D not certain. The CDR3 is 14 residues long. V shed 5 bases and J shed 8 bases, with 18 bases lying between them. CDR3 in amino acids: CASSLIQGKGGYTF. Here the CDR3 DNA reads TGTGCCAGCAGTCTGATTCAAGGGAAGGGAGGCTACACCTTC.

This chain uses TRBV30 with TRBJ2-1; the match to TRBD1 covers 11 bases. There are 14 residues in the CDR3. CDR1 GTSNPN and CDR2 SVGIG come from the germline V gene (reference sequence). With 3 bases clipped from V and 10 bases from J, the junction kept 8 bases outside the gene matches. The CDR3 spells CAWRDRGRSDEQFF. The CDR3 DNA follows: TGTGCCTGGAGGGACAGGGGGCGATCTGACGAGCAGTTCTTC.

This clonotype was picked up a small number of times. The chain couples TRBV7-3 to TRBJ2-6; D gene unclear. The CDR3 sequence is 14 residues long. With 2 bases removed from V and 2 bases from J, the gap between germline ends came to 4 bases. Per the germline V gene, CDR1 is SGHTA and CDR2 is FQGTGA. The CDR3 loop reads CASSLEPGANVLTF. The CDR3 DNA sequence: TGTGCCAGCAGCTTAGAACCTGGGGCCAACGTCCTGACTTTC.

This sequence joins TRBV7-3 and TRBJ2-5, with 9 bases fitting TRBD2. The V gene's germline CDR1 is SGHTA and CDR2 FQGTGA. The V gene end was trimmed by 2 bases and the J gene end by 1 base; junction bases not matched to a gene: 14. This CDR3 region has 19 residues. The DNA of the CDR3 is TGTGCCAGCAGCTTAGGGCCGAGTGGTTTTAGCGGGGGCCAAGAGACCCAGTACTTC. Its translation is CASSLGPSGFSGGQETQYF.

This clonotype was picked up a small number of times. This chain connects TRBV7-2 to TRBJ2-7; 8 bases map to TRBD1. The CDR3 length is 13 residues. Per germline, CDR1 SGHTA and CDR2 FQGNSA. J lost 7 bases, V lost 3 bases, and 5 bases had no gene match. The CDR3 protein is CASSFQGAGEQYF. The CDR3 region has the DNA TGTGCCAGCAGCTTTCAGGGGGCGGGGGAGCAGTACTTC.